The 24 T cell receptor beta chains below come from one sample, sequenced in a study of T cell responses to AZD1222 COVID-19 vaccine. Assay used: immunoSEQ multiplex PCR; TCRdb lists only in-frame clones, some missing. The repertoire includes about 150,000 clones, about 91% of them detected once, and over 13% sits in the top ten. This material consisted of peripheral blood, taken on day 0 of AZD1222 vaccination. The receptors stem from an adult in good health.

The CDR3 reads CASPQSVGTDTQYF. The DNA for the CDR3 is TGTGCCAGTCCACAGAGTGTAGGCACAGATACGCAGTATTTT. V gene TRBV7-2 combines with J gene TRBJ2-3; D ambiguous. The CDR3 spans 14 residues. The V end was cut by 9 bases, the J end by 1 base, with 14 bases between. Looked up from germline, CDR1 is SGHTA and CDR2 is FQGNSA.

This chain uses TRBV2 with TRBJ1-1, with D hard to call. Germline assignment: CDR1 SNHLY and CDR2 FYNNEI. This CDR3 spans 14 amino acids. Between the trimmed V and J ends, which lost 6 bases and 0 bases, there was a span of 11 bases. CDR3 sequence: CASRGPSMNTEAFF. In nucleotides, the CDR3 is TGTGCCAGCAGAGGACCGAGCATGAACACTGAAGCTTTCTTT.

The chain uses TRBV7-8 and TRBJ1-2; 10 nucleotides agree with TRBD1. The CDR3 has 15 amino acids. V lost 1 base and J lost 3; bases outside the gene matches: 2. From germline, CDR1 is SGHVS and CDR2 FQNEAQ. This chain's CDR3 is CASSLGDRGHYGYTF. DNA of the CDR3: TGTGCCAGCAGCTTAGGTGACAGGGGGCACTATGGCTACACCTTC.

The sample holds one count of this clone. V and J are TRBV7-9 and TRBJ1-5; TRBD1 is a possible D gene (6 bases). Germline-derived CDR1 and CDR2 are SEHNR and FQNEAQ (reference sequence). The CDR3 is made up of 15 amino acids. V lost 5 bases to trimming and J lost 5 bases, with 16 bases between them. Here the CDR3 DNA reads TGTGCCAGCAGCCCCTCCGGGGGGGGGCATCAGCCCCAGCATTTT. Amino acid sequence: CASSPSGGGHQPQHF.

The CDR3: CASSLGLAETQYF. The CDR3 DNA reads as TGTGCCAGCAGTTTAGGGCTGGCGGAGACCCAGTACTTC. The rearrangement joins TRBV12-3 or TRBV12-4 to TRBJ2-5; D not resolved. The CDR3 sequence is 13 residues long. Trimming took off 1 base at V and 5 bases at J, with 8 bases between the two ends.

The chain employs TRBV24-1 and TRBJ2-1; TRBD2 aligns across 8 bases. CDR1 and CDR2 (germline): KGHDR, SFDVKD. CDR3 length equals 16 residues. The V segment lost 3 bases and the J segment 1 base; nucleotides outside the gene matches: 4. This CDR3 is CATSDPRGGSYNEQFF. The CDR3 DNA reads TGTGCCACCAGTGATCCCCGGGGGGGGTCCTACAATGAGCAGTTCTTC.

This chain joins TRBV25-1 and TRBJ1-4; maybe TRBD1 (5 bases). The V and J ends lost 7 bases and 15 bases respectively, with 15 bases between them. Per the germline V gene, CDR1 is MGHDK and CDR2 is SYGVNS. This CDR3 spans 11 amino acids. The CDR3: CASTSGGRVFF. The CDR3 DNA follows: TGTGCCAGCACAAGCGGGGGAAGGGTGTTTTTT. Supplemented by reference TRBV25-1 and TRBJ1-4, the full variable domain reads EADIYQTPRYLVIGTGKKITLECSQTMGHDKMYWYQQDPGMELHLIHYSYGVNSTEKGDLSSESTVSRIRTEHFPLTLESARPSHTSQYLCASTSGGRVFFGSGTQLSVL.

The count of this clone is one. The chain joins TRBV18 to TRBJ2-7; TRBD2 is a possible D gene (6 bases). The CDR3 is made up of 15 amino acids. Germline V gives CDR1 KGHSH, CDR2 LQKENI. The V end lost 1 base, the J end lost 2 bases, and 12 bases lay between the germline ends. The CDR3 loop is CASSPRVRGAYEQYF. CDR3 DNA sequence: TGTGCCAGCTCACCACGGGTGCGGGGAGCCTACGAGCAGTACTTC.

The CDR3 sequence is CASSFGSFNQPQHF. DNA for the CDR3: TGCGCCAGCAGCTTCGGGTCTTTCAATCAGCCCCAGCATTTT. The V and J genes are TRBV5-1 and TRBJ1-5; D unclear. Germline V CDR1 and CDR2: SGHRS, YFSETQ. Between the trimmed V and J ends, which lost 2 bases and 3 bases, there was a span of 9 bases. The CDR3 consists of 14 residues.

The gene calls are TRBV5-1 and TRBJ1-4; a possible D gene is TRBD1 (5 bases). Germline values: CDR1 SGHRS, CDR2 YFSETQ. CDR3 length: 16 amino acids. V was cut by 1 base and J by 4 bases, with 14 bases left in between. The CDR3 loop reads CASSLTPTASNEKLFF. CDR3 nucleotides: TGCGCCAGCAGCTTGACTCCGACAGCGAGTAATGAAAAACTGTTTTTT.

This chain connects TRBV9 to TRBJ2-5, with a weak D call TRBD1 (6 bases). Germline V gene sequence: CDR1 SGDLS, CDR2 YYNGEE. V dropped 3 bases and J dropped 5 bases, with 11 bases sitting between them. This CDR3 spans 13 amino acids. As DNA, the CDR3 is TGTGCCAGCAGCGGAACAGGGCGCGAGACCCAGTACTTC. Translating it yields CASSGTGRETQYF.

The rearrangement joins TRBV9 to TRBJ2-5; D is possibly TRBD1 (5 bases). Looked up from germline, CDR1 is SGDLS and CDR2 is YYNGEE. V lost 4 bases and J 4 bases, leaving 17 bases between the germline ends. The CDR3 loop spans 15 amino acids. The CDR3 nucleotides read TGTGCCAGCAGCCCCCGACAGTTGAGTGGAGAGACCCAGTACTTC. Its translation is CASSPRQLSGETQYF.

The chain couples TRBV7-2 to TRBJ2-3, with D tentatively TRBD1 or TRBD2 (5 bases each). The CDR3 is 15 residues long. V was pared by 3 bases and J by 0 bases, with 10 bases between. Per the germline V gene, CDR1 is SGHTA and CDR2 is FQGNSA. CDR3 bases: TGTGCCAGCAGCTTTAGGGGACCTAGCACAGATACGCAGTATTTT. It specifies CASSFRGPSTDTQYF.

J is TRBJ2-3 and V is TRBV3-1 (or the pseudogene TRBV3-2); D unresolved. The germline V gene encodes CDR1 LGHDT and CDR2 YNNKEL (reference sequence). This CDR3 spans 15 amino acids. V gave up 0 bases and J gave up 1 base, with 8 bases separating them. CDR3 amino acids: CASSQDRAGTDTQYF. DNA for the CDR3: TGTGCCAGCAGCCAAGACCGGGCCGGCACAGATACGCAGTATTTT.

Only one count was recorded for this clone. The rearrangement joins TRBV2 to TRBJ2-1; tentative D call: TRBD1 (6 bases). Germline V lookup: CDR1 SNHLY, CDR2 FYNNEI. The V end lost 5 bases, the J end lost 5 bases, and 10 bases lay between the germline ends. The CDR3 extends over 13 amino acids. CDR3 region: CASSTQGNNEQFF. CDR3 nucleotide sequence: TGTGCCAGCAGTACCCAGGGGAACAATGAGCAGTTCTTC.

The chain is built from TRBV7-9 and TRBJ1-1; D perhaps matches TRBD1 (5 bases). The CDR3 is made up of 15 amino acids. V was trimmed by 5 bases and J by 0 bases, leaving 13 bases between them. The germline V gene encodes CDR1 SEHNR and CDR2 FQNEAQ (reference sequence). CDR3 coding DNA: TGTGCCAGCAGCCAGGGAGGGCCAATGAACACTGAAGCTTTCTTT. Protein product: CASSQGGPMNTEAFF.

The chain has TRBV27 and TRBJ2-4; TRBD2 might be the D (5 bases). Germline values: CDR1 MNHEY, CDR2 SMNVEV (reference sequence). Trimming pared 11 bases from V and 2 bases from J, leaving 13 bases between. CDR3 size: 13 residues. For the CDR3, the DNA is TGTGCCCCCAGTCGAGGGACCAAAAACATTCAGTACTTC. Translated, it gives CAPSRGTKNIQYF.

The genes are TRBV5-1 and TRBJ1-4, with D possibly TRBD1 on 5 matching bases. The CDR3 loop spans 15 amino acids. CDR1 and CDR2 from the germline V gene are SGHRS and YFSETQ. The V gene lost 4 bases and the J gene lost 7 bases, with 17 bases spanning the gap. CDR3 DNA sequence: TGCGCCAGCAGCGAGTTGACAGCGGGGGGTGAAAAACTGTTTTTT. As protein: CASSELTAGGEKLFF. The whole variable domain, filled in from reference TRBV5-1 and TRBJ1-4, reads KAGVTQTPRYLIKTRGQQVTLSCSPISGHRSVSWYQQTPGQGLQFLFEYFSETQRNKGNFPGRFSGRQFSNSRSEMNVSTLELGDSALYLCASSELTAGGEKLFFGSGTQLSVL.

This chain uses TRBV5-1 with TRBJ2-2, with unresolved D. Looked up from germline, CDR1 is SGHRS and CDR2 is YFSETQ. This CDR3 spans 13 amino acids. Trimming cost V 2 bases and J 7 bases, with 9 bases left between them. DNA of the CDR3: TGCGCCAGCAGCTTCGAGGTCGTCGGGGAGCTGTTTTTT. Translation: CASSFEVVGELFF.

The rearrangement joins TRBV28 to TRBJ2-2; TRBD2 aligns across 7 bases. Germline V lookup: CDR1 MDHEN, CDR2 SYDVKM. With V trimmed by 11 bases and J by 5 bases, 14 bases remained unmatched. The CDR3 contains 15 residues. CDR3 sequence reads: CAGGDGPLRTGELFF. CDR3 coding DNA: TGTGCCGGGGGGGACGGGCCACTGAGAACCGGGGAGCTGTTTTTT.

CDR3 residues: CAWYRGTSDSPLHF. CDR3 DNA: TGTGCCTGGTACCGCGGGACCTCAGACTCACCCCTCCACTTT. This rearrangement joins TRBV30 to TRBJ1-6; tentatively, D is TRBD1 (5 bases). The germline V and J ends were trimmed by 5 bases and 10 bases, with 18 bases remaining between them. CDR3 length equals 14 residues. Germline V lookup: CDR1 GTSNPN, CDR2 SVGIG (reference sequence).

This chain connects TRBV6-6 to TRBJ1-1; possibly TRBD1 for D (5 bases). Trimming left V 0 bases short and J 5 bases short, with 16 bases between. Germline values: CDR1 MNHNY, CDR2 SVGAGI (reference sequence). This CDR3 spans 16 amino acids. The CDR3 region is CASSYSNRRVTTEAFF. The CDR3 region has the DNA TGTGCCAGCAGTTACTCGAACAGGAGAGTCACGACTGAAGCTTTCTTT.

CDR3 residues: CASSQAPSGQPQHF. Written as DNA, the CDR3 is TGTGCCAGCAGCCAAGCTCCCTCTGGTCAGCCCCAGCATTTT. The chain carries TRBV3-1 (or the pseudogene TRBV3-2) and TRBJ1-5; D gene ambiguous. The germline gives CDR1 LGHDT, CDR2 YNNKEL (reference sequence). Deletions cut 1 base from V and 6 bases from J, with 10 bases between. The CDR3 has 14 residues.

V and J are TRBV7-8 and TRBJ1-2; D perhaps matches TRBD1 (5 bases). This CDR3 has 14 residues. Looked up from germline, CDR1 is SGHVS and CDR2 is FQNEAQ. The ends were cut back, 5 bases at V and 4 bases at J, with 14 bases in the middle. CDR3 nucleotide sequence: TGTGCCAGCAGCAGTGGCAGGGTCGGCTATGGCTACACCTTC. Protein: CASSSGRVGYGYTF.